The clone carrying this TCR beta chain came up a few times. The CDR3 spans 16 residues. V lost 4 bases, J lost 1 base, and 5 bases stayed unmatched. CDR1 LGHNA and CDR2 YNFKEQ come from the germline V gene. Unique molecular identifiers featured in how the TCRbeta library was prepared. TCRdb passed the PCR reads through MiXCR, listing each CDR3 protein once. The sample shows almost 400,000 distinct CDR3 sequences, about a fifth of them seen only once. The data are from a study of T-cell reconstitution after alpha-beta-depleted transplantation in children. The input for sequencing was PBMCs from the stem cell graft donor, taken from the stem cell graft. This sequence joins TRBV4-2 and TRBJ2-1; TRBD2 agrees at 9 bases. The TCR sequence derives from a human donor who donated a stem cell graft to a child with acute myeloid leukemia. CDR3 sequence reads: CASSPIAGDSYNEQFF. The CDR3 DNA follows: TGTGCCAGCAGCCCCATAGCGGGAGATTCCTACAATGAGCAGTTCTTC.